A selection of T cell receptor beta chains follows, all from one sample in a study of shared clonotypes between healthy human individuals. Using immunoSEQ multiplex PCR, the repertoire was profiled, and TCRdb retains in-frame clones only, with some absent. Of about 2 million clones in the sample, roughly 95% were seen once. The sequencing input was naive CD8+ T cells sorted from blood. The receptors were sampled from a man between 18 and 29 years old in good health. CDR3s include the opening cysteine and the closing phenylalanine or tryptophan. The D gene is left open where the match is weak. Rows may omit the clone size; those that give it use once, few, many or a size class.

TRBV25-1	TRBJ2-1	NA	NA	TGTGCCAGCAGTGTAGCAGCCTACAATGAGCAGTTCTTC	CASSVAAYNEQFF
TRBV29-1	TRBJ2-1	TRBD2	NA	TGCAGCGTCAGACTAGCGGATTACAATGAGCAGTTCTTC	CSVRLADYNEQFF
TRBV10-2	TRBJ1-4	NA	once	TGCGCCAGCAGTGAAATTACTGGTGGCGAGGAGGAAAAACTGTTTTTT	CASSEITGGEEEKLFF
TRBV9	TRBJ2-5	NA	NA	TGTGCCAGCAGCCCGTCTGGGAGAGAGACCCAGTACTTC	CASSPSGRETQYF
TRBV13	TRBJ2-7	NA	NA	TGTGCCAGCAGCCCATGGGCCCAGAGCTCCTACGAGCAGTACTTC	CASSPWAQSSYEQYF
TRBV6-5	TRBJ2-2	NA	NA	TGTGCCAGCGGGCCGATCACCGGGGAGCTGTTTTTT	CASGPITGELFF
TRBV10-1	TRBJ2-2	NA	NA	TGCGCCAGCAGTGTCACAGGGTTATCCGGGGAGCTGTTTTTT	CASSVTGLSGELFF
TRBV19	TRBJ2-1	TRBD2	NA	TGTGCCAGTAGTATTTCCGTCAGCGGGAGTTACAATGAGCAGTTCTTC	CASSISVSGSYNEQFF
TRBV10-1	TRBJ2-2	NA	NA	TGCGCCAGCTCGGACTATACGAACACCGGGGAGCTGTTTTTT	CASSDYTNTGELFF
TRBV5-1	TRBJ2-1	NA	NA	TGCGCCAGTGAATTAGCGGATTCTTACAATGAGCAGTTCTTC	CASELADSYNEQFF
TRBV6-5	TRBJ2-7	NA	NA	TGTGCCAGCAGTTGGTCAGAAACCTACGAGCAGTACTTC	CASSWSETYEQYF
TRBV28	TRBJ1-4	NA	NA	TGTGCCAGCGCGCGGGATGAAAAACTGTTTTTT	CASARDEKLFF
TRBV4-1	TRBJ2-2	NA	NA	TGCGCCAGCGGGCAGCCGTCGGTCCCCGGGGAGCTGTTTTTT	CASGQPSVPGELFF
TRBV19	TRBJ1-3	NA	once	TGTGCCAGTAGTATAGATCTATCCTCTGGAAACACCATATATTTT	CASSIDLSSGNTIYF
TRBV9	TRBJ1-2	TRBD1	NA	TGTGCCAGCAGCGAAGGGACAGAGTTCTATGGCTACACCTTC	CASSEGTEFYGYTF
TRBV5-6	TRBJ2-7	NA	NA	TGTGCCAGCAGCGGAGAAGGGAGTGGTAACCCCTACGAGCAGTACTTC	CASSGEGSGNPYEQYF
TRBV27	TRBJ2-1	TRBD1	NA	TGTGCCAGCAGTCCCCAGGGGGACAATGAGCAGTTCTTC	CASSPQGDNEQFF
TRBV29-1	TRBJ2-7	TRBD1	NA	TGCAGCACCAGGGGACAGGGGTCCTCCTACGAGCAGTACTTC	CSTRGQGSSYEQYF
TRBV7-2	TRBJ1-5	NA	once	TGTGCCAGCAGCTTAGTGGGGGCGAGTCAGCCCCAGCATTTT	CASSLVGASQPQHF
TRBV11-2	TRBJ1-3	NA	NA	TGTGCCAGCAGCCCGGCAGGGGTTGCTGGAAACACCATATATTTT	CASSPAGVAGNTIYF
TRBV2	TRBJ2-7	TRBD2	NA	TGTGCCACCGGGACTAGCGGCTACGAGCAGTACTTC	CATGTSGYEQYF
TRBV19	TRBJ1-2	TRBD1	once	TGTGCCAGTAGCCCCGCGGGACAGGGGGCCTATGGCTACACCTTC	CASSPAGQGAYGYTF
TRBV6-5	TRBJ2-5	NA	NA	TGTGCCAGCGCACCGACTAGTCAAGAGACCCAGTACTTC	CASAPTSQETQYF
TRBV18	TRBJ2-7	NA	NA	TGTGCCAGCTCATCCTCAGCGGAGCAGTACTTC	CASSSSAEQYF
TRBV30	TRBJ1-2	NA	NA	TGTGCCTGGAGTGTACAGGCAGAGGGCAACTATGGCTACACCTTC	CAWSVQAEGNYGYTF
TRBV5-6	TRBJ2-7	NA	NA	TGTGCCAGCAGCTTCGTGGAGTCCTACGAGCAGTACTTC	CASSFVESYEQYF
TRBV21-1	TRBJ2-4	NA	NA	TGTGCCAGCAGCAAAGGGAGGACGAAGGACATTCAGTACTTC	CASSKGRTKDIQYF
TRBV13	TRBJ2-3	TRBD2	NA	TGTGCCAGCAGCCCCGGACTAGCCGGCACAGATACGCAGTATTTT	CASSPGLAGTDTQYF
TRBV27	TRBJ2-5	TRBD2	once	TGTGCCAGCAGTTTTGGGCTAGCGGGGGCTCAGGGAGAGACCCAGTACTTC	CASSFGLAGAQGETQYF
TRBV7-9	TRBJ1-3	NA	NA	TGTGCCAGCCTACGGACCGACTCTGGAAACACCATATATTTT	CASLRTDSGNTIYF
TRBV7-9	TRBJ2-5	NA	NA	TGTGCCAGCAGCTCGACTAGTGTAAGAGCTGGGACCCAGTACTTC	CASSSTSVRAGTQYF
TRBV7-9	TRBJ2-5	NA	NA	TGTGCCACCACGAACGGATGGGAGGCGGAGACCCAGTACTTC	CATTNGWEAETQYF
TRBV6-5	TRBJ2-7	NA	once	TGTGCCAGCTTCGGGGGCCCCCTCTACGAGCAGTACTTC	CASFGGPLYEQYF
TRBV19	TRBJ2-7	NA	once	TGTGCCAGTAGTATAGATCCATTAGCGTTCGAGCAGTACTTC	CASSIDPLAFEQYF
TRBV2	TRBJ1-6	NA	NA	TGTGCCAGCAGTGATTGGGGCCCGAATTCACCCCTCCACTTT	CASSDWGPNSPLHF
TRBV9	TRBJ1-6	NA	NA	TGTGCCAGCAGCGTAGAATCGGACACACCCCTCCACTTT	CASSVESDTPLHF
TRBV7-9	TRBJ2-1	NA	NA	TGTGCCAGCAGCTTAGCGGGGGTAGAGCGGTTCTTC	CASSLAGVERFF
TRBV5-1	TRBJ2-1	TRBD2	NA	TGCGCCAGCAGCCCGGACCTAGACCGGGGGGGTGAGCAGTTCTTC	CASSPDLDRGGEQFF
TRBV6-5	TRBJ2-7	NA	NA	TGTGCCAGTGGGGGGGGCAACCTACCCTACGAGCAGTACTTC	CASGGGNLPYEQYF
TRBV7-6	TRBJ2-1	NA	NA	TGTGCCAGCAGCTTAGAAATGAGCTCCTACAATGAGCAGTTCTTC	CASSLEMSSYNEQFF
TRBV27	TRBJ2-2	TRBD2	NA	TGTGCCAGCAGTTTACTAAATCCTAGCGGGGTATCCGGGGAGCTGTTTTTT	CASSLLNPSGVSGELFF
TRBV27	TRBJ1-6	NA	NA	TGTGCCAGCGCTCCAAACTCATATAATTCACCCCTCCACTTT	CASAPNSYNSPLHF
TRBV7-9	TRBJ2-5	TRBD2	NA	TGTGCCAGCAGCTTAGCGGGGAGCGGGGGGCCTCAAGAGACCCAGTACTTC	CASSLAGSGGPQETQYF
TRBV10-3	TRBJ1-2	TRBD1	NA	TGTGCCATCAGTGAAGGGGGCGGCTACACCTTC	CAISEGGGYTF
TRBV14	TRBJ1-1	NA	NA	TGTGCCAGCAGCCTTACTGACAGAGTGAACACTGAAGCTTTCTTT	CASSLTDRVNTEAFF
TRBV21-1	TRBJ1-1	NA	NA	TGTGCCAGCAGCAAAGAAATTGGCATTTCGATCACTGAAGCTTTCTTT	CASSKEIGISITEAFF
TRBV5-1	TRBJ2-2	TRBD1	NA	TGCGCCAGCAGCATCGGACAGGGGGCCGGGGAGCTGTTTTTT	CASSIGQGAGELFF
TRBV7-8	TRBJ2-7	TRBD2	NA	TGTGCCAGCAGCCTACTAGCGGGAGACGCCTACGAGCAGTACTTC	CASSLLAGDAYEQYF
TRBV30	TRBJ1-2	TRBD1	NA	TGTGCCTGGAGTCCCACGGGGACAGACTATGGCTACACCTTC	CAWSPTGTDYGYTF
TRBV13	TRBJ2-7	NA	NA	TGTGCCAGCAGCTTGGGCGGACAGCCCTTAGACTACGAGCAGTACTTC	CASSLGGQPLDYEQYF
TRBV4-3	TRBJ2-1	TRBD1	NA	TGCGCCAGCAGCCAAGTCACAGGGGGCAATCCTTACAATGAGCAGTTCTTC	CASSQVTGGNPYNEQFF
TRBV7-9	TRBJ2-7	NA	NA	TGTGCCAGCAGCCCCGGGACTTCTTACGAGCAGTACTTC	CASSPGTSYEQYF
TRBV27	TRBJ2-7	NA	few	TGTGCCAGCAGTTTGGGCAGCCCCTACGAGCAGTACTTC	CASSLGSPYEQYF
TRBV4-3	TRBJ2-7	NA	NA	TGCGCCAGCAGCCAAGAACTTGTAGGGCGGGAATCCTACGAGCAGTACTTC	CASSQELVGRESYEQYF